The entry below describes one T cell receptor (beta chain). In germline, CDR1 is GTSNPN, CDR2 SVGIG (reference sequence). This CDR3 spans 13 amino acids. With V trimmed by 3 bases and J by 5 bases, 4 bases remained unmatched. These data originate in a study of low-dose radiotherapy and immunotherapy resistance in tumors. Time point of the sample: after trial treatment. Described treatment: LDRT plus nivolumab, ipilimumab, low-dose cyclophosphamide and aspirin (RACIN trial). First-strand cDNA relied on TRAV- and TRBV-specific primers spanning alpha and beta chains. TCRs were put through roughly 20 PCR cycles of amplification with Phusion. A constant-region primer and the V-primer adapter served as the primer pair. TCRdb itself ran the reads through MiXCR, one entry per CDR3 protein. The data contain 65,000 to 85,000 distinct CDR3 sequences, around a sixth of them singletons.

The sequencing here drew on PBMCs, taken after low-dose radiotherapy plus immunotherapy. This receptor was identified in a male donor with prostate cancer. This chain joins TRBV30 and TRBJ2-5; 9 bases fit TRBD1. CDR3 sequence: CAWRGTGFETQYF. In DNA, the CDR3 is TGTGCCTGGAGAGGGACAGGGTTCGAGACCCAGTACTTC.